The 30 T cell receptor beta chains presented below share a single source sample, sequenced in a study of vaccination effects on CD4 cells after COVID-19. The table came from immunoSEQ multiplex PCR; TCRdb's copy has only in-frame clones and leaves some out. The data hold 20,000 to 25,000 clones, with roughly 73% observed a single time. Their antigen targets remain unknown. After expansion with viral peptide pools in the ViraFEST assay, antigen-specific CD4+ T cells were sequenced. Isolating CD4+ T cells followed 9 to 11 days of culture. Sequenced material: CD4+ T cells from PBMCs cultured with HCoV-229E spike peptides, taken before COVID-19 vaccination. These receptors all stem from a human donor who received a COVID-19 vaccine.

The chain is built from TRBV4-1 and TRBJ2-7; D is unclear. CDR3 length equals 15 residues. Germline CDR1 is MGHRA and CDR2 is YSYEKL. V lost 4 bases and J 1 base, leaving 14 bases between the germline ends. CDR3 DNA sequence: TGCGCCAGCAGCCCCATAAATACGGGTTCCTACGAGCAGTACTTC. It yields the protein CASSPINTGSYEQYF.

The chain combines TRBV6-5 with TRBJ1-3, with 8 bases aligning to TRBD1. J gave up 1 base and V 6 bases, and 2 bases lay outside the gene matches. This CDR3 spans 14 amino acids. The germline gives CDR1 MNHEY, CDR2 SVGAGI. The CDR3 spells CASRDRESGNTIYF. In DNA form, the CDR3 reads TGTGCCAGCAGGGACAGGGAATCTGGAAACACCATATATTTT.

V is TRBV7-9 and J is TRBJ1-1; unclear D gene. V lost 3 bases to trimming and J lost 3 bases, with 5 bases between them. Germline V gene data show CDR1 as SEHNR and CDR2 as FQNEAQ (reference sequence). The CDR3 contains 12 residues. The CDR3 DNA is TGTGCCAGCAGCTTGTGGGACACTGAAGCTTTCTTT. Protein product: CASSLWDTEAFF. Combining the CDR3 with reference TRBV7-9 and TRBJ1-1 gives the whole variable domain DTGVSQNPRHKITKRGQNVTFRCDPISEHNRLYWYRQTLGQGPEFLTYFQNEAQLEKSRLLSDRFSAERPKGSFSTLEIQRTEQGDSAMYLCASSLWDTEAFFGQGTRLTVV.

CDR3: CASSEWWNTEAFF. In DNA form, the CDR3 reads TGTGCCAGCAGTGAATGGTGGAACACTGAAGCTTTCTTT. V usage is TRBV6-1 and J usage is TRBJ1-1; D not resolved. Trimming removed 2 bases from V and 1 base from J, with 5 bases in between. The CDR3 length is 13 residues. Germline values: CDR1 MNHNS, CDR2 SASEGT.

The chain is built from TRBV19 and TRBJ2-7, with 7 bases that match TRBD1. The J segment lost 4 bases and the V segment lost 6 bases, leaving 15 bases of the junction unmatched. Germline CDR1 is LNHDA and CDR2 is SQIVND (reference sequence). The CDR3 sequence is 16 residues long. The CDR3, as DNA: TGTGCCAGTAGCCCGCGCCAGACAGGGTACGGTTACGAGCAGTACTTC. Its translation is CASSPRQTGYGYEQYF.

This chain uses TRBV4-2 with TRBJ2-3; TRBD2 agrees at 10 bases. Germline loops: CDR1 LGHNA, CDR2 YNFKEQ. CDR3 length equals 17 residues. V shed 0 bases, J shed 5 bases, and the junction held 8 bases outside the gene matches. In nucleotides, the CDR3 is TGTGCCAGCAGCCAAGATCTGAGCGGGGGGGCCAGAGATACGCAGTATTTT. It is translated as CASSQDLSGGARDTQYF.

The V and J genes are TRBV11-3 and TRBJ2-6, with TRBD1 matching 12 bases. Germline trimming cut 7 bases from V and 4 bases from J; bases unmatched to any gene: 14. Germline CDR1 reads SGHNT; CDR2 reads YENEEA. This CDR3 spans 19 amino acids. The DNA of the CDR3 is TGTGCCAGCATTACCCTACCGGGACAGGGGGCATTAGGGGCCAACGTCCTGACTTTC. This translates into CASITLPGQGALGANVLTF.

The DNA for the CDR3 is TGCGCCAGCAGCTCGCGGGAGGGGTACACCGGGGAGCTGTTTTTT. Amino acid sequence: CASSSREGYTGELFF. The genes are TRBV5-1 and TRBJ2-2; 9 bases line up with TRBD2. The V and J ends lost 3 bases and 3 bases, in that order; junction bases with no gene match: 3. The CDR3 extends over 15 amino acids. The V gene's germline CDR1 is SGHRS and CDR2 YFSETQ.

The V call is TRBV30, the J call TRBJ2-1; D ambiguous. CDR1 GTSNPN and CDR2 SVGIG come from the germline V gene (reference sequence). This CDR3 spans 13 amino acids. V lost 0 bases, J lost 4 bases, and 7 bases lay in between. The CDR3: CAWSVQTYNEQFF. In DNA, the CDR3 is TGTGCCTGGAGTGTTCAGACTTACAATGAGCAGTTCTTC.

The sample holds a few counts of this clone. The chain recombines TRBV18 with TRBJ1-4; D not resolved. CDR1 and CDR2 from the germline V gene are KGHSH and LQKENI. The CDR3 totals 16 residues. The V end lost 6 bases, the J end lost 0 bases, and 14 bases lay between the germline ends. The CDR3 protein is CASSRTGYPTNEKLFF. CDR3 DNA sequence: TGTGCCAGCTCCCGAACGGGATACCCAACTAATGAAAAACTGTTTTTT.

The chain's CDR3 is CASSRQQGKNSPLHF. The CDR3 nucleotides read TGTGCCAGCTCACGGCAACAGGGAAAGAATTCACCCCTCCACTTT. The V and J genes are TRBV18 and TRBJ1-6; tentatively, D is TRBD1 (6 bases). Germline CDR1 reads KGHSH; CDR2 reads LQKENI. V lost 4 bases and J lost 7, with 14 bases in between. The CDR3 runs 15 residues.

V and J are TRBV6-5 and TRBJ2-3, with D perhaps matching TRBD2 (6 bases). The CDR3 runs 14 residues. Germline assignment: CDR1 MNHEY and CDR2 SVGAGI. The V and J ends lost 7 bases and 2 bases respectively, with 13 bases between them. The CDR3 loop reads CASKTGLFTDTQYF. CDR3 coding DNA: TGTGCCAGCAAGACGGGACTTTTCACAGATACGCAGTATTTT.

Here the CDR3 DNA reads TGTGCCACCAGGGGACAGGGGTGTATGAACACTGAAGCTTTCTTT. This sequence encodes CATRGQGCMNTEAFF. The rearrangement links TRBV24-1 to TRBJ1-1, with TRBD1 matching over 10 bases. V lost 7 bases and J lost 0; bases outside the gene matches: 4. The germline V gene has CDR1 KGHDR and CDR2 SFDVKD. This CDR3 comprises 15 residues.

The V gene is TRBV13, the J gene TRBJ2-7; possible D gene TRBD1, 5 bases. The V end was cut by 4 bases, the J end by 0 bases, with 13 bases between. Germline V CDR1 and CDR2: PRHDT, FYEKMQ (reference sequence). The CDR3 totals 15 residues. CDR3 protein: CASSSLRQSSYEQYF. The CDR3 bases are TGTGCCAGCAGCTCCCTTCGACAGTCCTCCTACGAGCAGTACTTC.

This chain joins TRBV18 and TRBJ2-5, with 14 bases matching TRBD2. The CDR3 is 17 residues long. CDR1 and CDR2 from the germline V gene are KGHSH and LQKENI. Trimming took 3 bases from V and 2 from J; bases not matched to a gene: 5. The CDR3 loop reads CASSPIGTSGGQETQYF. The CDR3 bases are TGTGCCAGCTCACCTATAGGGACTAGCGGGGGACAAGAGACCCAGTACTTC.

The rearrangement links TRBV19 to TRBJ2-7, with 10 bases matching TRBD2. Germline V lookup: CDR1 LNHDA, CDR2 SQIVND (reference sequence). J gave up 3 bases and V 3 bases, and 11 bases lay outside the gene matches. This CDR3 contains 17 residues. CDR3 amino acids: CASSITGGLANHYEQYF. The CDR3 region has the DNA TGTGCCAGTAGTATCACAGGGGGACTAGCGAACCACTACGAGCAGTACTTC. The full variable domain, completed using reference TRBV19 and TRBJ2-7, is DGGITQSPKYLFRKEGQNVTLSCEQNLNHDAMYWYRQDPGQGLRLIYYSQIVNDFQKGDIAEGYSVSREKKESFPLTVTSAQKNPTAFYLCASSITGGLANHYEQYFGPGTRLTVT.

This clone has more than one count but fewer than ten. The rearrangement joins TRBV11-2 to TRBJ1-5; no clear D. The CDR3 has 17 amino acids. Per the germline V gene, CDR1 is SGHAT and CDR2 is FQNNGV. V dropped 0 bases and J dropped 3 bases, with 15 bases sitting between them. CDR3 sequence reads: CASSLDTGVNANQPQHF. CDR3 nucleotides: TGTGCCAGCAGCTTAGATACTGGGGTAAACGCCAATCAGCCCCAGCATTTT.

The chain recombines TRBV4-1 with TRBJ1-3, with a possible D match to TRBD1 (5 bases). V was trimmed by 2 bases and J by 0 bases, leaving 26 bases between them. Germline CDR1 MGHRA, CDR2 YSYEKL. CDR3 size: 21 residues. CDR3 sequence: CASSQLLLPRGSSLSGNTIYF. The CDR3, as DNA: TGCGCCAGCAGCCAACTCCTACTACCCCGGGGCAGTTCGCTCTCTGGAAACACCATATATTTT.

This clone was observed a few times. This chain links TRBV19 with TRBJ2-1, with 12 bases fitting TRBD2. This CDR3 has 17 amino acids. Germline assignment: CDR1 LNHDA and CDR2 SQIVND (reference sequence). V lost 5 bases, J lost 0 bases, and 5 bases stayed unmatched. The CDR3 sequence: CASSPSGGDRSYNEQFF. CDR3 in DNA: TGTGCCAGTAGTCCTAGCGGGGGGGACCGCTCCTACAATGAGCAGTTCTTC.

The V call is TRBV19, the J call TRBJ2-1, with 7 bases identical to TRBD2. J gave up 1 base and V 4 bases, and 4 bases lay outside the gene matches. Germline V lookup: CDR1 LNHDA, CDR2 SQIVND (reference sequence). CDR3 length equals 15 residues. In DNA form, the CDR3 reads TGTGCCAGTAGTACGAGCGGGGCGTCCTACAATGAGCAGTTCTTC. Amino acid sequence: CASSTSGASYNEQFF.

The J gene is TRBJ2-2, the V gene TRBV10-3, with no clear D. This CDR3 spans 14 amino acids. CDR1 and CDR2 (germline): ENHRY, SYGVKD. Trimming shortened V by 0 bases and J by 0 bases, and 2 bases separated the two germline ends. DNA for the CDR3: TGTGCCATCAGTGAGTCAGCGAACACCGGGGAGCTGTTTTTT. It is translated as CAISESANTGELFF.

The chain carries TRBV3-1 (or the pseudogene TRBV3-2) and TRBJ2-1; D is possibly TRBD1 (5 bases). This CDR3 is 15 amino acids long. Trimming took 0 bases from V and 4 from J, leaving 10 bases between them. The germline gives CDR1 LGHDT, CDR2 YNNKEL (reference sequence). This CDR3 reads CASSQERTTYNEQFF. The CDR3 DNA reads as TGTGCCAGCAGCCAAGAACGGACAACTTACAATGAGCAGTTCTTC.

The chain joins TRBV28 to TRBJ1-1; D is uncertain. The ends were cut back, 10 bases at V and 5 bases at J, with 14 bases in the middle. CDR3 length: 12 amino acids. Germline V lookup: CDR1 MDHEN, CDR2 SYDVKM. Here the CDR3 reads CATRSVRTEAFF. CDR3 DNA sequence: TGTGCCACCAGGTCTGTAAGGACTGAAGCTTTCTTT.

The rearrangement uses TRBV5-5 and TRBJ2-3, with D unclear. Germline loops: CDR1 SGHKS, CDR2 YYEKEE (reference sequence). This CDR3 is 15 amino acids long. The germline V and J ends were trimmed by 0 bases and 1 base, with 9 bases remaining between them. CDR3 loop: CASSLGNQGTDTQYF. The CDR3 DNA sequence: TGTGCCAGCAGCTTGGGGAATCAGGGCACAGATACGCAGTATTTT.

This clone was detected only a few times. The chain recombines TRBV6-5 with TRBJ2-7; 7 bases align to TRBD1. This CDR3 is 14 amino acids long. Per the germline V gene, CDR1 is MNHEY and CDR2 is SVGAGI. The ends lost 6 bases at V and 0 bases at J; junction bases unmatched: 5. CDR3 sequence (DNA): TGTGCCAGCAGACTTCACAGGGGCTCCTACGAGCAGTACTTC. Translated, it gives CASRLHRGSYEQYF.

The gene calls are TRBV5-1 and TRBJ2-1; 7 bases fit TRBD2. This CDR3 is 16 amino acids long. CDR1 and CDR2 from the germline V gene are SGHRS and YFSETQ. Losses at the gene ends were 4 bases for V and 6 bases for J; bases not matched to a gene: 13. This chain's CDR3 is CASSPISGGSVNEQFF. The CDR3 bases are TGCGCCAGCAGCCCTATCTCCGGGGGGTCGGTCAATGAGCAGTTCTTC.

The V and J genes are TRBV5-1 and TRBJ2-1; 9 bases fit TRBD1. V shed 0 bases and J 5 bases; nucleotides not matched to a gene: 6. Germline loops: CDR1 SGHRS, CDR2 YFSETQ. This CDR3 has 16 residues. CDR3 region: CASSLAGTGINNEQFF. In nucleotides, the CDR3 is TGCGCCAGCAGCTTGGCCGGGACAGGGATCAACAATGAGCAGTTCTTC.

The V call is TRBV7-9, the J call TRBJ1-2; D is possibly TRBD1 (6 bases). The germline V gene encodes CDR1 SEHNR and CDR2 FQNEAQ (reference sequence). This CDR3 is built from 15 residues. The germline V and J ends were trimmed by 1 base and 4 bases, with 13 bases remaining between them. The chain's CDR3 is CASSLGAGASYGYTF. The CDR3, as DNA: TGTGCCAGCAGCTTAGGTGCAGGGGCATCCTATGGCTACACCTTC.

This clone was picked up a small number of times. The rearrangement uses TRBV4-1 and TRBJ1-2; D call uncertain. Trimming stripped 3 bases from V and 4 bases from J, with 18 bases between. Germline CDR1 MGHRA, CDR2 YSYEKL. The CDR3 is 16 amino acids. CDR3 nucleotides: TGCGCCAGCAGCCACCAAGCACACGTATCTTCCTATGGCTACACCTTC. It yields the protein CASSHQAHVSSYGYTF.

V usage is TRBV25-1 and J usage is TRBJ2-1, with 7 bases matching TRBD2. The trim removed 5 bases at V and 9 bases at J, leaving 13 bases unmatched. Germline values: CDR1 MGHDK, CDR2 SYGVNS. The CDR3 extends over 15 amino acids. CDR3 region: CASSLWTGGMGEQFF. For the CDR3, the DNA is TGTGCCAGCAGTTTATGGACGGGGGGAATGGGTGAGCAGTTCTTC. Combining the CDR3 with reference TRBV25-1 and TRBJ2-1 gives the whole variable domain EADIYQTPRYLVIGTGKKITLECSQTMGHDKMYWYQQDPGMELHLIHYSYGVNSTEKGDLSSESTVSRIRTEHFPLTLESARPSHTSQYLCASSLWTGGMGEQFFGPGTRLTVL.